The 18 T cell receptor beta chains below all came from one sample that was sequenced in a study of T-cell reconstitution after alpha-beta-depleted transplantation in children. During its preparation, the TCRbeta library received unique molecular identifiers. TCRdb recomputed calls from the PCR reads with MiXCR, one row per CDR3 protein. The table lists some 300,000 distinct CDR3 sequences, around a tenth of them singletons. The source material was PBMCs, sampled before TCRalphabeta/CD19-depleted stem cell transplant. The receptors originated from a boy in the first two years of life with acute myeloid leukemia, due to receive a stem cell transplant.

This clonotype was seen ten or more times. CDR3 nucleotides: TGCAGTGCTAGGGGCAGCCAAGAGACCCAGTACTTC. Translating gives CSARGSQETQYF. The V call is TRBV20-1, the J call TRBJ2-5; unclear D gene. This CDR3 is built from 12 residues. Trimming cost V 3 bases and J 1 base, with 6 bases left between them. Germline lookup yields CDR1 DFQATT and CDR2 SNEGSKA (reference sequence).

The table lists this clonotype with many counts. CDR3 nucleotides: TGTGCCAGTAGTTCACCAGCGGGAGGGCCCCACAATGAGCAGTTCTTC. Translating it yields CASSSPAGGPHNEQFF. The rearrangement joins TRBV19 to TRBJ2-1; 10 positions match TRBD2. The V gene's germline CDR1 is LNHDA and CDR2 SQIVND (reference sequence). The junction had 9 bases not matched to a gene; V was cut back by 5 bases and J by 5 bases. This CDR3 region has 16 residues.

This chain joins TRBV4-2 and TRBJ2-3; TRBD2 might be the D (6 bases). The CDR3 extends over 16 amino acids. V lost 9 bases to trimming and J lost 2 bases, with 21 bases between them. Germline V gene data show CDR1 as LGHNA and CDR2 as YNFKEQ. CDR3 residues: CARGRGVGSLTDTQYF. The CDR3 DNA is TGTGCCAGGGGCCGAGGGGTCGGGAGCCTCACAGATACGCAGTATTTT.

This clonotype was observed at least ten times. The J gene is TRBJ2-1, the V gene TRBV12-3 or TRBV12-4; D gene ambiguous. With 5 bases removed from V and 2 bases from J, the gap between germline ends came to 1 base. This CDR3 contains 11 residues. The CDR3 sequence is CASSAYNEQFF. CDR3 DNA sequence: TGTGCCAGCAGTGCCTACAATGAGCAGTTCTTC.

Ten or more counts support this clonotype. The chain recombines TRBV7-2 with TRBJ2-3; a possible D gene is TRBD2 (6 bases). The V gene's germline CDR1 is SGHTA and CDR2 FQGNSA. Trimming took 5 bases from V and 2 from J, leaving 14 bases between them. The length of the CDR3 is 15 residues. The CDR3 loop is CASSGRRLFTDTQYF. Written as DNA, the CDR3 is TGTGCCAGCAGCGGGAGGAGACTCTTCACAGATACGCAGTATTTT. Complete variable domain (other parts from reference TRBV7-2 and TRBJ2-3): GAGVSQSPSNKVTEKGKDVELRCDPISGHTALYWYRQSLGQGLEFLIYFQGNSAPDKSGLPSDRFSAERTGGSVSTLTIQRTQQEDSAVYLCASSGRRLFTDTQYFGPGTRLTVL.

This clonotype was observed at least ten times. The genes are TRBV29-1 and TRBJ2-1, with D hard to call. Per the germline V gene, CDR1 is SQVTM and CDR2 is ANQGSEA. This CDR3 is 14 amino acids long. The V and J ends lost 6 bases and 0 bases respectively, with 12 bases between them. The CDR3 DNA reads as TGCAGCGTGTGTTATAGGAGCTCCTACAATGAGCAGTTCTTC. Translating gives CSVCYRSSYNEQFF.

This clonotype was counted at least ten times. The V and J genes are TRBV6-5 and TRBJ1-1; 8 bases line up with TRBD1. The CDR3 sequence is 17 residues long. The germline CDR1 and CDR2 sequences are MNHEY and SVGAGI. V was pared by 6 bases and J by 2 bases, with 14 bases of the junction left unmatched. The CDR3 protein is CASSLNQGARLNTEAFF. Here the CDR3 DNA reads TGTGCCAGCAGCCTAAATCAGGGGGCAAGACTAAACACTGAAGCTTTCTTT.

In DNA, the CDR3 is TGTGCCAGCTCACCACTGGGGATCGTGAACACTGAAGCTTTCTTT. The encoded protein is CASSPLGIVNTEAFF. This chain uses TRBV18 with TRBJ1-1; D ambiguous. Deletions cut 1 base from V and 0 bases from J, with 9 bases between. The CDR3 extends over 15 amino acids. Germline lookup yields CDR1 KGHSH and CDR2 LQKENI.

The chain carries TRBV4-1 and TRBJ2-2; D not certain. Germline CDR1 MGHRA, CDR2 YSYEKL. The CDR3 totals 14 residues. Trimming pared 0 bases from V and 8 bases from J, leaving 10 bases between. In DNA form, the CDR3 reads TGCGCCAGCAGCCAAGATTGGACGGTAGGGGAGCTGTTTTTT. Protein sequence: CASSQDWTVGELFF.

This clonotype was seen ten or more times. V and J are TRBV7-6 and TRBJ1-1; D is unclear. Trimming removed 2 bases from V and 10 bases from J, with 11 bases in between. The germline CDR1 and CDR2 sequences are SGHVS and FNYEAQ. The CDR3 length is 12 residues. CDR3 loop: CASSLPGKRAFF. The CDR3 DNA is TGTGCCAGCAGCTTACCTGGGAAGCGAGCTTTCTTT. Supplemented by reference TRBV7-6 and TRBJ1-1, the full variable domain reads GAGVSQSPRYKVTKRGQDVALRCDPISGHVSLYWYRQALGQGPEFLTYFNYEAQQDKSGLPNDRFSAERPEGSISTLTIQRTEQRDSAMYRCASSLPGKRAFFGQGTRLTVV.

The chain employs TRBV28 and TRBJ2-7; 10 nucleotides match TRBD1. The junction had 10 bases not matched to a gene; V was cut back by 5 bases and J by 0 bases. Germline-derived CDR1 and CDR2 are MDHEN and SYDVKM. The length of the CDR3 is 17 residues. CDR3 loop: CASSPDRGATGSYEQYF. CDR3 DNA: TGTGCCAGCAGTCCGGACAGGGGGGCCACCGGCTCCTACGAGCAGTACTTC.

Comments on this clonotype: This sequence may be a read error, since a much larger clone differs from it by one base. The chain employs TRBV11-3 and TRBJ1-1; D uncertain. From germline, CDR1 is SGHNT and CDR2 YENEEA. This CDR3 region has 12 residues. In nucleotides, the CDR3 is TGTGCCAGCAGCGGAGGGAACACTGAAACTTTCTTT. Translating it yields CASSGGNTETFF.

This clonotype was detected only a few times. V usage is TRBV5-1 and J usage is TRBJ2-3, with D uncertain. Trimming cost V 6 bases and J 0 bases, with 8 bases left between them. The CDR3 is 13 amino acids. Germline V lookup: CDR1 SGHRS, CDR2 YFSETQ. The CDR3: CASTAGSTDTQYF. For the CDR3, the DNA is TGCGCCAGCACGGCTGGGAGCACAGATACGCAGTATTTT.

There are many counts of this clonotype. The chain recombines TRBV12-3 or TRBV12-4 with TRBJ1-3, with D uncertain. The CDR3 length is 12 residues. Trimming pared 6 bases from V and 2 bases from J, leaving 5 bases between. The CDR3 is CASSPPGNTIYF. DNA of the CDR3: TGTGCCAGCAGCCCCCCTGGAAACACCATATATTTT.

This clonotype was found a few times. A single base separates this from a much larger clone, so it may be a read error. The chain carries TRBV7-3 and TRBJ2-2; the match to TRBD2 covers 12 bases. The germline V gene has CDR1 SGHTA and CDR2 FQGTGA. After removal of 0 bases from V and 7 bases from J, the junction contained 3 bases not matched to a gene. This CDR3 contains 16 residues. CDR3 protein: CASSLTATSGSGELFF. The DNA of the CDR3 is TGTGCCAGCAGCTTAACCGCGACTAGCGGGAGCGGGGAGCTGTTTTTT.

The sample holds many counts of this clonotype. This rearrangement joins TRBV27 to TRBJ2-5; D is unclear. Trimming removed 0 bases from V and 0 bases from J, with 11 bases in between. Germline values: CDR1 MNHEY, CDR2 SMNVEV (reference sequence). This CDR3 is built from 16 residues. CDR3 region: CASSLSVPSYQETQYF. The CDR3 nucleotides are TGTGCCAGCAGTTTATCGGTCCCCTCGTACCAAGAGACCCAGTACTTC.

This clonotype was seen repeatedly, ten times or more. The junction differs from germline at one of its ends, possibly a read error. The V and J genes are TRBV6-5 and TRBJ1-3; D gene ambiguous. The germline V gene encodes CDR1 MNHEY and CDR2 SVGAGI. CDR3 length equals 16 residues. The CDR3, as DNA: TGTGCCAGCACTTACTACCCTCAGCGTTATGGAAACACCATATATTTT. Translation: CASTYYPQRYGNTIYF.

Ten or more counts support this clonotype. The chain joins TRBV20-1 to TRBJ2-7; D is tentatively TRBD1 or TRBD2 (5 bases each). V was clipped by 0 bases and J by 0 bases, with 12 bases between them. The CDR3 runs 15 residues. The germline CDR1 and CDR2 sequences are DFQATT and SNEGSKA (reference sequence). The CDR3 protein is CSARDLGGVSYEQYF. In DNA form, the CDR3 reads TGCAGTGCTAGAGATCTTGGGGGAGTCTCCTACGAGCAGTACTTC.